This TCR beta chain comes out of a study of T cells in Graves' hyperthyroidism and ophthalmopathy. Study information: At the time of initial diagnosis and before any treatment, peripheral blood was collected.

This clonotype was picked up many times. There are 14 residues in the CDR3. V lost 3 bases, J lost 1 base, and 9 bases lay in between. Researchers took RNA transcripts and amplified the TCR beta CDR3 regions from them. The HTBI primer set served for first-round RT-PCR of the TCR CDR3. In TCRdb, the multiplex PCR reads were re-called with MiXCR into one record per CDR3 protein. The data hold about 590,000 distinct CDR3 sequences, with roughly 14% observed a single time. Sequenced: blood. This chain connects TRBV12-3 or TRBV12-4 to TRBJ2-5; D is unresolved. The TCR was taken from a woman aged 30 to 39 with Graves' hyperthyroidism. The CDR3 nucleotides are TGTGCCAGCAGTTTTTCGGGTGGCCAAGAGACCCAGTACTTC. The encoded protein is CASSFSGGQETQYF.